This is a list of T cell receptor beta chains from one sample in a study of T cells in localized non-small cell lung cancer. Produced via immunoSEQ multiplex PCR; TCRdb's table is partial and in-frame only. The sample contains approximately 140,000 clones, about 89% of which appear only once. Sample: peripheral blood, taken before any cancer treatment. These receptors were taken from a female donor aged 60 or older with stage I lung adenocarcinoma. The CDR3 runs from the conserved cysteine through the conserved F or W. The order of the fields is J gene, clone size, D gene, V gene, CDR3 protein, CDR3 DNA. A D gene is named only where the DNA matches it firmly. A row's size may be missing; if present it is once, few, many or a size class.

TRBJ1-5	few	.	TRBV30	CAWSGGRNQPQHF	TGTGCCTGGAGTGGAGGCCGCAATCAGCCCCAGCATTTT
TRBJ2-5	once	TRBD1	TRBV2	CASSWDRDKTQYF	TGTGCCAGCAGTTGGGACAGGGATAAGACCCAGTACTTC
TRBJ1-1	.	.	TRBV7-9	CASRPGHLNTEAFF	TGTGCCAGCAGACCCGGACACCTGAACACTGAAGCTTTCTTT
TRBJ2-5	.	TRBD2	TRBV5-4	CASSLVGVAGQETQYF	TGTGCCAGCAGCTTGGTGGGGGTAGCGGGCCAAGAGACCCAGTACTTC
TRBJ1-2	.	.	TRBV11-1	CASRTDGVGLAGYTF	TGTGCCAGCAGAACAGATGGTGTAGGGCTTGCTGGCTACACCTTC
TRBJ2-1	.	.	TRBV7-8	CASRFRREQRGDEQFF	TGTGCCAGCAGGTTTAGACGGGAGCAAAGGGGAGATGAGCAGTTCTTC
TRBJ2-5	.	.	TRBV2	CASTFPRTAQETQYF	TGTGCCAGCACCTTCCCTAGGACAGCCCAAGAGACCCAGTACTTC
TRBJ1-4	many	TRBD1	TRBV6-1	CATPGQGGVVEKLFF	TGTGCCACGCCGGGACAGGGAGGTGTGGTTGAAAAACTGTTTTTT
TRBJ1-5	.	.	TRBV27	CASSSLPGHSNQPQHF	TGTGCCAGCAGTTCCCTGCCGGGACATAGCAATCAGCCCCAGCATTTT
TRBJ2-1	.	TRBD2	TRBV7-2	CASSQGLAFDEQFF	TGTGCCAGCAGCCAGGGACTAGCTTTCGATGAGCAGTTCTTC
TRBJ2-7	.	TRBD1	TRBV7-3	CASSYTGGDRYEQYF	TGTGCCAGCAGCTATACAGGGGGCGATAGGTACGAGCAGTACTTC
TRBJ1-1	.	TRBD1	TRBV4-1	CASSHDRGSTEAFF	TGCGCCAGCAGCCACGACAGGGGGAGCACTGAAGCTTTCTTT